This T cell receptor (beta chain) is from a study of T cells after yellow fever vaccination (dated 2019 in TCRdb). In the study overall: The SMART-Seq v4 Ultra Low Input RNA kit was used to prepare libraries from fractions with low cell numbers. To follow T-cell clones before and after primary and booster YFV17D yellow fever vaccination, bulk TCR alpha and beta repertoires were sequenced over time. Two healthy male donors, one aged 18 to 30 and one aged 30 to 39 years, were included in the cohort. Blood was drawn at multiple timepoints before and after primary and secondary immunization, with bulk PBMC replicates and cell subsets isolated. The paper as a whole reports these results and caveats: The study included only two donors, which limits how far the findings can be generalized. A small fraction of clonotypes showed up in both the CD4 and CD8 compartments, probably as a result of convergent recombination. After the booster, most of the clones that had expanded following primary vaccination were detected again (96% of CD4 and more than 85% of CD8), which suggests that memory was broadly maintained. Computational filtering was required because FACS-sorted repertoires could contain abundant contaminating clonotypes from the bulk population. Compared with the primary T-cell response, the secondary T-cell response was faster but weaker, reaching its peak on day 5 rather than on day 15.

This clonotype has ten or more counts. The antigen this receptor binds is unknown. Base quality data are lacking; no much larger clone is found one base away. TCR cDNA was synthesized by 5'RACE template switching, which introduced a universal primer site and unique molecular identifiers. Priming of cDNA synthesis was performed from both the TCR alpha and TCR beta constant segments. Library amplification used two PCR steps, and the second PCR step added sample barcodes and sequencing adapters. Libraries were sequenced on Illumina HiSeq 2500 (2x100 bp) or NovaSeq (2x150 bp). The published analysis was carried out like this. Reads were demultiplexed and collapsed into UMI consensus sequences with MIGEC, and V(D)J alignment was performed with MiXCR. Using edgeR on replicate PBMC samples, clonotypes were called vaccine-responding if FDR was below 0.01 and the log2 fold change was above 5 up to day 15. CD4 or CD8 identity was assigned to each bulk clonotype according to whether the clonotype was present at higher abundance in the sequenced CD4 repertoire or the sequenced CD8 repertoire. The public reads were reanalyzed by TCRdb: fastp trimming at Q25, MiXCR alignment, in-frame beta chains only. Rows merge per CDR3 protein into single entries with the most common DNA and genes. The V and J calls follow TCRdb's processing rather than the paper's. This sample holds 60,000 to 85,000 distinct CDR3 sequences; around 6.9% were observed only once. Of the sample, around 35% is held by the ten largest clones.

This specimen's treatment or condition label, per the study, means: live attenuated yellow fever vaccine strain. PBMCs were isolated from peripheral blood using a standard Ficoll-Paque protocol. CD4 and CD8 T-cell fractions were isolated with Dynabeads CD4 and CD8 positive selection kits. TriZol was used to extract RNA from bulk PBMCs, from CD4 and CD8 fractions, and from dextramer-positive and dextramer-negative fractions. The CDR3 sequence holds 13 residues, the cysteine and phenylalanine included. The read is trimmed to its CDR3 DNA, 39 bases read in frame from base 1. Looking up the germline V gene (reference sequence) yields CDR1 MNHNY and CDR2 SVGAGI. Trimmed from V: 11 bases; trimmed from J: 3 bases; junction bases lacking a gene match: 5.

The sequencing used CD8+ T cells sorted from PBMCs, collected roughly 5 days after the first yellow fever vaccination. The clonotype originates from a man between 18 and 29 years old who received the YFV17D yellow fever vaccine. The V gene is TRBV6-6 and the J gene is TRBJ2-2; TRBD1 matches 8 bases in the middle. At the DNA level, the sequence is TGTGCCGGGGGGACAGGCGACACCGGGGAGCTGTTTTTT. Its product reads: CAGGTGDTGELFF.